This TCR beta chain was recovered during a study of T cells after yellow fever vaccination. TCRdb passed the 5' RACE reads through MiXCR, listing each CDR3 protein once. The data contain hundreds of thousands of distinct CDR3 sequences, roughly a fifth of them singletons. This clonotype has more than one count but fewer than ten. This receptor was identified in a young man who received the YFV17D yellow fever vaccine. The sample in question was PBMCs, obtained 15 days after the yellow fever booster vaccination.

DNA of the CDR3: TGTGCCAGCAGTCGGACAACCAGCTCCTACAATGAGCAGTTCTTC. Protein: CASSRTTSSYNEQFF. The genes are TRBV12-3 or TRBV12-4 and TRBJ2-1; D perhaps matches TRBD1 (5 bases). The germline V and J ends were trimmed by 5 bases and 0 bases, with 11 bases remaining between them. The CDR3 spans 15 residues.